Below are 20 T cell receptor beta chains sequenced from a single sample in a study of blood T cell repertoires in COVID-19. Libraries were prepared by immunoSEQ multiplex PCR; TCRdb keeps only in-frame clonotypes and omits some of them. The profile shows about 220,000 clones, 80% to 90% of them singletons. Sequencing was carried out using peripheral blood. These receptor sequences come from a woman aged 45-60 years with acute or convalescent COVID-19.

The chain carries TRBV2 and TRBJ1-1; 7 bases map to TRBD1. Germline loops: CDR1 SNHLY, CDR2 FYNNEI. With V trimmed by 4 bases and J by 5 bases, 10 bases remained unmatched. This CDR3 comprises 15 residues. In DNA form, the CDR3 reads TGTGCCAGCAGTGTTGAGGGGGCGGTGAGGACTGAAGCTTTCTTT. Its translation is CASSVEGAVRTEAFF. The full variable domain, rest sourced from reference TRBV2 and TRBJ1-1, is EPEVTQTPSHQVTQMGQEVILRCVPISNHLYFYWYRQILGQKVEFLVSFYNNEISEKSEIFDDQFSVERPDGSNFTLKIRSTKLEDSAMYFCASSVEGAVRTEAFFGQGTRLTVV.

This clone has a single count. The gene calls are TRBV5-1 and TRBJ2-2; the D gene is possibly TRBD2 (5 bases). This CDR3 contains 14 residues. Trimming stripped 0 bases from V and 6 bases from J, with 9 bases between. Germline V gives CDR1 SGHRS, CDR2 YFSETQ. The CDR3 spells CASSLGLPSGELFF. The CDR3 DNA reads as TGCGCCAGCAGCTTGGGACTACCCTCCGGGGAGCTGTTTTTT.

The V and J genes are TRBV5-4 and TRBJ1-2; the D is unclear. The germline CDR1 and CDR2 sequences are SGHNT and YYREEE (reference sequence). V was shortened by 4 bases and J by 0 bases, with 13 bases between the two germline ends. The CDR3 loop spans 15 amino acids. CDR3: CASSGLSASNYGYTF. In DNA, the CDR3 is TGTGCCAGCAGCGGACTATCGGCCTCTAACTATGGCTACACCTTC.

This clone was seen just once. The chain joins TRBV20-1 to TRBJ1-1, with TRBD1 identical over 7 bases. The V segment lost 6 bases and the J segment 5 bases; nucleotides outside the gene matches: 6. Germline values: CDR1 DFQATT, CDR2 SNEGSKA (reference sequence). The CDR3 length is 12 residues. CDR3 DNA: TGCAGTGCGAGTCCGGACAGGACTGAAGCTTTCTTT. This encodes CSASPDRTEAFF.

This clone was seen only a few times. The rearrangement joins TRBV5-8 to TRBJ1-5; 10 nucleotides match TRBD1. V lost 8 bases and J lost 3; bases outside the gene matches: 14. Germline V gene sequence: CDR1 SGHTS, CDR2 YDEGEE. The CDR3 consists of 17 residues. The CDR3 sequence: CASRKHRTGGSNQPQHF. Here the CDR3 DNA reads TGTGCCAGTCGCAAACACAGGACAGGGGGTTCCAATCAGCCCCAGCATTTT.

The genes are TRBV19 and TRBJ2-2, with TRBD2 matching 8 bases. V was pared by 0 bases and J by 9 bases, with 6 bases of the junction left unmatched. The CDR3 is 15 amino acids. Germline-derived CDR1 and CDR2 are LNHDA and SQIVND (reference sequence). For the CDR3, the DNA is TGTGCCAGTAGTATAGAAGGGACTAGTAGGAGGGAGCTGTTTTTT. Amino acids: CASSIEGTSRRELFF. Drawing the rest from reference TRBV19 and TRBJ2-2, the complete variable domain is DGGITQSPKYLFRKEGQNVTLSCEQNLNHDAMYWYRQDPGQGLRLIYYSQIVNDFQKGDIAEGYSVSREKKESFPLTVTSAQKNPTAFYLCASSIEGTSRRELFFGEGSRLTVL.

The rearrangement links TRBV7-6 to TRBJ2-7; 9 bases agree with TRBD2. The V gene's germline CDR1 is SGHVS and CDR2 FNYEAQ. The J segment lost 4 bases and the V segment lost 0 bases, leaving 10 bases of the junction unmatched. CDR3 size: 17 residues. CDR3 amino acids: CASSLAGRASGTYEQYF. Here the CDR3 DNA reads TGTGCCAGCAGCTTAGCGGGGAGGGCTAGCGGGACTTACGAGCAGTACTTC.

This sequence joins TRBV2 and TRBJ1-3, with a possible D match to TRBD1 (6 bases). Germline-derived CDR1 and CDR2 are SNHLY and FYNNEI. The CDR3 consists of 18 residues. V was shortened by 7 bases and J by 0 bases, with 22 bases between the two germline ends. The CDR3 DNA sequence: TGTGCCAGCAAGCGGGAACCGTCTGGACAGCTCTCTGGAAACACCATATATTTT. Residues: CASKREPSGQLSGNTIYF.

This clone came up many times. V is TRBV19 and J is TRBJ1-5, with 7 bases that match TRBD1. The CDR3 loop spans 15 amino acids. Germline V lookup: CDR1 LNHDA, CDR2 SQIVND (reference sequence). Trimming removed 6 bases from V and 2 bases from J; junction bases left unmatched: 7. CDR3 sequence reads: CASRGNRGGNQPQHF. The CDR3 coding sequence is TGTGCCAGTAGGGGGAACAGGGGTGGCAATCAGCCCCAGCATTTT. The full variable domain, its missing parts supplied by reference TRBV19 and TRBJ1-5, is DGGITQSPKYLFRKEGQNVTLSCEQNLNHDAMYWYRQDPGQGLRLIYYSQIVNDFQKGDIAEGYSVSREKKESFPLTVTSAQKNPTAFYLCASRGNRGGNQPQHFGDGTRLSIL.

V and J are TRBV19 and TRBJ1-1; 12 bases line up with TRBD1. J was trimmed by 5 bases and V by 5 bases; bases with no gene match: 3. The CDR3 contains 14 residues. The germline gives CDR1 LNHDA, CDR2 SQIVND (reference sequence). The CDR3 is CASSSGQGATEAFF. CDR3 DNA sequence: TGTGCCAGTAGTTCGGGACAGGGGGCGACTGAAGCTTTCTTT.

The chain links TRBV9 to TRBJ2-1; possibly TRBD1 for D (6 bases). CDR1 is SGDLS, CDR2 YYNGEE, per germline. The V end was cut by 4 bases, the J end by 8 bases, with 10 bases between. CDR3 size: 12 residues. CDR3 DNA: TGTGCCAGCAGCCCCACAGGGTATGAGCAGTTCTTC. It yields the protein CASSPTGYEQFF.

The chain couples TRBV27 to TRBJ2-3, with D tentatively TRBD1 (7 bases). V was clipped by 5 bases and J by 5 bases, with 14 bases between them. CDR3 length: 14 amino acids. Germline lookup yields CDR1 MNHEY and CDR2 SMNVEV (reference sequence). CDR3 DNA: TGTGCCAGCAGTACAAGACAGGGAGGAGATACGCAGTATTTT. Its translation: CASSTRQGGDTQYF.

This clone was seen only once. The chain joins TRBV29-1 to TRBJ2-7, with D uncertain. Looked up from germline, CDR1 is SQVTM and CDR2 is ANQGSEA. Trimming removed 4 bases at V and 0 bases at J, with 10 bases between. The CDR3 is made up of 13 amino acids. The CDR3 DNA reads TGCAGCGTTGTCGCGGAGCCCTCCTACGAGCAGTACTTC. This translates into CSVVAEPSYEQYF.

The J gene is TRBJ1-3, the V gene TRBV19, with 9 bases fitting TRBD1. The length of the CDR3 is 16 residues. The germline V gene encodes CDR1 LNHDA and CDR2 SQIVND (reference sequence). The J segment lost 4 bases and the V segment lost 3 bases, leaving 7 bases of the junction unmatched. As DNA, the CDR3 is TGTGCCAGTAGTATCCTGGACAGGGGAGGAGGAAACACCATATATTTT. Protein: CASSILDRGGGNTIYF. The entire variable domain, with the rest obtained from reference TRBV19 and TRBJ1-3, is as follows: DGGITQSPKYLFRKEGQNVTLSCEQNLNHDAMYWYRQDPGQGLRLIYYSQIVNDFQKGDIAEGYSVSREKKESFPLTVTSAQKNPTAFYLCASSILDRGGGNTIYFGEGSWLTVV.

J is TRBJ2-3 and V is TRBV24-1; 10 bases map to TRBD1. This CDR3 contains 12 residues. With 4 bases clipped from V and 10 bases from J, the junction kept 1 base outside the gene matches. Germline CDR1 is KGHDR and CDR2 is SFDVKD. Here the CDR3 reads CATSEGQGSQYF. For the CDR3, the DNA is TGTGCCACCAGTGAGGGACAGGGGTCGCAGTATTTT.

This rearrangement joins TRBV29-1 to TRBJ2-1; D not certain. V gave up 3 bases and J gave up 0 bases, with 9 bases separating them. The CDR3 is 14 residues long. Per germline, CDR1 SQVTM and CDR2 ANQGSEA. CDR3 amino acids: CSVDVGSSYNEQFF. Here the CDR3 DNA reads TGCAGCGTTGACGTGGGCAGCTCCTACAATGAGCAGTTCTTC.

This chain connects TRBV28 to TRBJ2-7, with 10 bases lining up with TRBD2. This CDR3 comprises 13 residues. Germline V gives CDR1 MDHEN, CDR2 SYDVKM. V trimming: 5 bases; J trimming: 5 bases; junction bases outside the gene matches: 3. The CDR3 bases are TGTGCCAGCAGTCCGGGACTAGCGCACGAGCAGTACTTC. It yields the protein CASSPGLAHEQYF. Together with reference TRBV28 and TRBJ2-7, the CDR3 gives the full variable domain: DVKVTQSSRYLVKRTGEKVFLECVQDMDHENMFWYRQDPGLGLRLIYFSYDVKMKEKGDIPEGYSVSREKKERFSLILESASTNQTSMYLCASSPGLAHEQYFGPGTRLTVT.

This clone was recorded only once. The chain uses TRBV6-5 and TRBJ2-7; 7 positions agree with TRBD1. CDR1 and CDR2 (germline): MNHEY, SVGAGI. The CDR3 consists of 14 residues. Germline trimming cut 6 bases from V and 3 bases from J; bases unmatched to any gene: 8. The CDR3 reads CASRSGGNNYEQYF. The CDR3 DNA reads as TGTGCCAGCAGGTCAGGGGGTAATAACTACGAGCAGTACTTC.

The chain combines TRBV5-8 with TRBJ2-5; 8 bases align to TRBD2. Looked up from germline, CDR1 is SGHTS and CDR2 is YDEGEE. V gave up 4 bases and J gave up 8 bases; unmatched junction bases: 13. The CDR3 runs 15 residues. CDR3 nucleotides: TGTGCCAGCAGCATGGGACTAGTGGGGGTCCAAACCCAGTACTTC. It yields the protein CASSMGLVGVQTQYF. Variable domain in full (rest from reference TRBV5-8 and TRBJ2-5): EAGVTQSPTHLIKTRGQQATLRCSPISGHTSVYWYQQALGLGLQFLLWYDEGEERNRGNFPPRFSGRQFPNYSSELNVNALELEDSALYLCASSMGLVGVQTQYFGPGTRLLVL.

The table lists this clone with a count of one. Other nucleotide sequences in the sample specify the same CDR3. In DNA, the CDR3 is TGTGCCTGGAGTTATTCCTACGAGCAGTACTTC. It is translated as CAWSYSYEQYF. This rearrangement joins TRBV30 to TRBJ2-7; D is unresolved. The CDR3 length is 11 residues. Trimming removed 2 bases at V and 1 base at J, with 3 bases between. Germline V gene lookup returns CDR1 GTSNPN and CDR2 SVGIG (reference sequence).